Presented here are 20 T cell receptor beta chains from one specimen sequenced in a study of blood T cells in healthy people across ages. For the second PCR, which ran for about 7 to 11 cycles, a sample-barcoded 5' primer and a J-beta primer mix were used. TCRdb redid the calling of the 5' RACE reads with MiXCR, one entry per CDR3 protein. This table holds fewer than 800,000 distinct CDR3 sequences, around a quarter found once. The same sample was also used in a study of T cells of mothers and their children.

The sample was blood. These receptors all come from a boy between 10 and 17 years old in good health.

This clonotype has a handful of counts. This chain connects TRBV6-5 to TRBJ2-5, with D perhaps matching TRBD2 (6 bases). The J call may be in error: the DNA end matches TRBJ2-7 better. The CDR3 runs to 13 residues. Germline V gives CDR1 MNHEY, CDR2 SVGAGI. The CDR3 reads CASSLGDFYEQYF. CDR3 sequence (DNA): TGTGCCAGCAGCTTAGGGGACTTCTACGAGCAGTACTTC.

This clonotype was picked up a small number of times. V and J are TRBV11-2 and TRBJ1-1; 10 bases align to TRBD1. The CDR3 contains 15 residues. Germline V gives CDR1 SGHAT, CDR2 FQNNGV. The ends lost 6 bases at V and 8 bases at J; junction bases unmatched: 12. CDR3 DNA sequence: TGTGCCAGCAGTCGTCTCACCGGGACAGGGGCGGAAGCTTTCTTT. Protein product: CASSRLTGTGAEAFF.

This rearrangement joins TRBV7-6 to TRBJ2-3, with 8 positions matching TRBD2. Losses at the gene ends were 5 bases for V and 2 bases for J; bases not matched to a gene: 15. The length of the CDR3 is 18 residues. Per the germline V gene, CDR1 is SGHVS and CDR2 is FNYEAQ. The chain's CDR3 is CASSPTRGAGGHTDTQYF. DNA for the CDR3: TGTGCCAGCAGCCCGACTCGGGGGGCGGGGGGCCACACAGATACGCAGTATTTT.

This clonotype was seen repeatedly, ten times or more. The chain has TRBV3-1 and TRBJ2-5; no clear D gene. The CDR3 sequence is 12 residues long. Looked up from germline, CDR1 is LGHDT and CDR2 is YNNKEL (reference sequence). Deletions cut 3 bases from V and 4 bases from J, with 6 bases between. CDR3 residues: CASSQGLETQYF. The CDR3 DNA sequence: TGTGCCAGCAGCCAGGGTTTAGAGACCCAGTACTTC.

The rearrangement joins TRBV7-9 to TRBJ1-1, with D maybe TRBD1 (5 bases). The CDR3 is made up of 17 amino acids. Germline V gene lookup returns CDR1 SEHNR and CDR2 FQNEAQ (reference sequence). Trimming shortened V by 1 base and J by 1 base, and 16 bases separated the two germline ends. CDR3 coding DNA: TGTGCCAGCAGCTTAGAAGGATTGGGGCCACAGAACACTGAAGCTTTCTTT. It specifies CASSLEGLGPQNTEAFF.

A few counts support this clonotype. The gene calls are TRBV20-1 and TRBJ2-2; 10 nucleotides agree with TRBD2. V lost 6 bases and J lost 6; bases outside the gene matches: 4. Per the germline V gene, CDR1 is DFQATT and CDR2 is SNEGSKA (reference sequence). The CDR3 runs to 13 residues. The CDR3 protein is CSAAAGGAGELFF. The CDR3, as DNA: TGCAGTGCCGCAGCGGGAGGGGCCGGGGAGCTGTTTTTT.

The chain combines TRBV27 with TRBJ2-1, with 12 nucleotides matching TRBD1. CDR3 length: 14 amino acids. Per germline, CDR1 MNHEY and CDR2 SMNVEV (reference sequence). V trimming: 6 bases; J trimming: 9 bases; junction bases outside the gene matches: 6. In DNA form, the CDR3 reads TGTGCCAGCAGCCATGGGACAGGGGGCGGTGAGCAGTTCTTC. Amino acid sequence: CASSHGTGGGEQFF.

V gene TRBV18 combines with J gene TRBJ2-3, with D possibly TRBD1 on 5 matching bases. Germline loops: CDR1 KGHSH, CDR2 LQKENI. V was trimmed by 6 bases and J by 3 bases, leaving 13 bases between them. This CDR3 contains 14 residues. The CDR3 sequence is CASSTARITDTQYF. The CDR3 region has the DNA TGTGCCAGCTCGACAGCCCGTATAACAGATACGCAGTATTTT.

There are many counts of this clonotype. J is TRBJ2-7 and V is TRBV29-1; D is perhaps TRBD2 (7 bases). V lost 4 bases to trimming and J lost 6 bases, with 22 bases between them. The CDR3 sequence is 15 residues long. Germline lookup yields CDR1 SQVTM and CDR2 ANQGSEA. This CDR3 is CSVAGQRDEEAEQYF. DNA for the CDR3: TGCAGCGTTGCTGGACAGCGGGATGAGGAGGCCGAGCAGTACTTC.

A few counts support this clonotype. In DNA, the CDR3 is TGTGCCAGCTCACTAGCAGGAGGGGCTGGAGAAAAACTGTTTTTT. Translated: CASSLAGGAGEKLFF. This rearrangement joins TRBV18 to TRBJ1-4, with D tentatively TRBD1 (5 bases). Germline CDR1 and CDR2: KGHSH and LQKENI. The CDR3 contains 15 residues. V was trimmed by 4 bases and J by 8 bases, leaving 17 bases between them.

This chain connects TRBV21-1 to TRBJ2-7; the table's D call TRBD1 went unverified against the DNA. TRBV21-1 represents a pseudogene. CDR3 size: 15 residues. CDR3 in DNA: TGTGCCAGCAGCAAAGCGGGGGGGGAGTTCCACGAGCAGTACTTC. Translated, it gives CASSKAGGEFHEQYF.

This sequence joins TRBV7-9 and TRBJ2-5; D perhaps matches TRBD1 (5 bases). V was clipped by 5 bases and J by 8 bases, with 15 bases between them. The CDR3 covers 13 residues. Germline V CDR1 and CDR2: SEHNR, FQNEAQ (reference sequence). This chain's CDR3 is CASSTDSLETQYF. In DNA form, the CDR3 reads TGTGCCAGCAGCACCGACAGTTTAGAAACCCAGTACTTC.

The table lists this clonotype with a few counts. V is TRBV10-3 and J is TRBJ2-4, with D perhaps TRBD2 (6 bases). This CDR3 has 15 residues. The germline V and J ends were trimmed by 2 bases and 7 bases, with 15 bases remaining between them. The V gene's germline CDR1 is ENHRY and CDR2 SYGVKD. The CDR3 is CAISEARLDRNIQYF. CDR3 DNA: TGTGCCATCAGTGAGGCGAGACTAGACCGGAACATTCAGTACTTC.

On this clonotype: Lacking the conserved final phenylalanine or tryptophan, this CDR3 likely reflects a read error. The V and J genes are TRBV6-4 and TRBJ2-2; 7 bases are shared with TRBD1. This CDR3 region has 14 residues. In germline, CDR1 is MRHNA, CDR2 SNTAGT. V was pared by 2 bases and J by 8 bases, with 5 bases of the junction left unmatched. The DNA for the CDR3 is TGTGCCAGCAGTGACCAAACGACAGGGGGGGAGCTGTTTGTT. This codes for CASSDQTTGGELFV.

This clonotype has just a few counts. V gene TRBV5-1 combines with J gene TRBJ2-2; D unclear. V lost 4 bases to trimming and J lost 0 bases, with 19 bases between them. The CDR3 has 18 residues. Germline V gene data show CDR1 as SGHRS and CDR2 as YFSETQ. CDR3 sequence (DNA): TGCGCCAGCAGCCCCAGATATCTTTCAGTATCGAACACCGGGGAGCTGTTTTTT. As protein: CASSPRYLSVSNTGELFF.

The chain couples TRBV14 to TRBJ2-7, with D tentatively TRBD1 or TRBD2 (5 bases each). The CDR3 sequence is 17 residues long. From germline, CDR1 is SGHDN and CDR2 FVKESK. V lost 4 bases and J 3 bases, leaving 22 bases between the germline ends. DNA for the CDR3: TGTGCCAGCAGCCCCCGACTTGGGTCACTAGGGGTCTACGAGCAGTACTTC. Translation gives CASSPRLGSLGVYEQYF.

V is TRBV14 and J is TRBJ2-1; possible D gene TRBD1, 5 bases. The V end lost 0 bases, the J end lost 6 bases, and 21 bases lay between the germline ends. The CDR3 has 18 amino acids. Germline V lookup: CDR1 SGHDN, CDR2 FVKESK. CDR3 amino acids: CASSQEHGHFQACNEQFF. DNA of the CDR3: TGTGCCAGCAGCCAAGAGCACGGACACTTCCAGGCCTGCAATGAGCAGTTCTTC.

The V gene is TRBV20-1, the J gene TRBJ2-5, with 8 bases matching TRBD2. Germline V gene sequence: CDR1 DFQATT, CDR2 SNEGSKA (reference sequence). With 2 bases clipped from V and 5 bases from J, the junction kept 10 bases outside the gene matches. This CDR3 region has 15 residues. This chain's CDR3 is CSARPAGEVGETQYF. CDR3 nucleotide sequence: TGCAGTGCTAGACCAGCGGGAGAGGTCGGCGAGACCCAGTACTTC.

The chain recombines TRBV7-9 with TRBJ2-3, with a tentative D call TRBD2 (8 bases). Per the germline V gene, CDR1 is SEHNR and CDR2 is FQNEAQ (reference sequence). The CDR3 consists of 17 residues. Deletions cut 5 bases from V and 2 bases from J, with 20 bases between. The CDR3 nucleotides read TGTGCCAGCAGCCCTCCGAGGGGGCGGGAGGTCACAGATACGCAGTATTTT. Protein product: CASSPPRGREVTDTQYF.

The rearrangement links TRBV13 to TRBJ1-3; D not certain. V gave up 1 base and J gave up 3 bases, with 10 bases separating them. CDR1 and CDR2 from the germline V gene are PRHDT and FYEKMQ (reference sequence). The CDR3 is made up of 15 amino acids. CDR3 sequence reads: CASSLAVDLGNTIYF. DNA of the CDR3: TGTGCCAGCAGCTTAGCCGTAGATCTTGGAAACACCATATATTTT.